This T cell receptor beta chain is drawn from a study of PD-1 blockade in classical Hodgkin lymphoma. Germline loops: CDR1 SGHAT, CDR2 FQNNGV. The CDR3 is made up of 19 amino acids. Unmatched junction bases numbered 19, after V lost 5 bases and J lost 8 bases. The patients all showed relapse after autologous stem cell transplantation, while their brentuximab vedotin exposure varied. Here immunoSEQ multiplex PCR was the method, and the copy in TCRdb shows in-frame clones only, minus some. The profile shows approximately 59,000 clones, about 91% of them singletons. The chain couples TRBV11-2 to TRBJ1-4, with 11 bases identical to TRBD1. The sequence was collected from a human donor with classical Hodgkin lymphoma. This specimen was peripheral blood mononuclear cells (PBMCs), taken before the second cycle of nivolumab. The CDR3 reads CASSIPEGQGAEWGEKLFF. DNA of the CDR3: TGTGCCAGCAGCATCCCGGAAGGACAGGGGGCAGAATGGGGCGAAAAACTGTTTTTT.